This TCR beta chain comes out of a study of cytomegalovirus exposure and HLA in healthy donors (dated by TCRdb to about 2017). For the study in its entirety: According to an earlier analysis of several hundred of the donors, 150 million to 200 million T cells yielded roughly 100 million unique TCR beta sequences and 276 Gb of sequence data. An early release covering about 600 HLA-typed donors comprised approximately 290 gigabases of sequencing data and roughly 86 million unique TCR sequences. Among the roughly 380 genotyped donors, around 81% belonged to the genetic ancestry cluster associated with self-reported Caucasian donors. The study was designed to test whether signatures of past pathogen exposure could be identified by cataloging public T cell receptors. Using immunosequencing, the study profiled T cell repertoires from 500 to 800 subjects and related those repertoires to cytomegalovirus serostatus. Along with the approximately 650-subject first cohort, a separate validation cohort of over a hundred different subjects was used. To predict cytomegalovirus infection status, the study brought together high-throughput TCR immunosequencing, statistical association of individual TCRs with disease status, and machine learning. A later analysis re-analyzed previously published TCR beta repertoires from approximately 670 donors and added high-resolution HLA genotyping to study TCR occurrence patterns. The later analysis used no new phenotypic data to find candidate immune exposures, relying instead on TCR beta sequences and their occurrence across donors. An earlier analysis of 587 of the donors used high-throughput TCR beta sequencing to judge whether each TCR beta V gene segment behaved as functional or pseudogenic. Donor age, sex, ethnicity and CMV serostatus were compiled together with the repertoire data. A later genetic analysis used genome-wide SNP genotypes for 398 of the 666 donors, treating that subset as a discovery cohort. All discovery cohort repertoires had been generated on a single sequencing platform. HLA typing included class I and class II loci at four-digit resolution. Typing coverage differed by locus: A, B, C, DRB1 and DQB1 were typed in about 620-630 donors, DQA1 in approximately 520, DPA1 in nearly 610, and DPB1 in 400 to 490. Because of strong linkage in the cohort, roughly five DR-DQ haplotypes were treated as single units for association and clustering. Among about 410 genotyped donors of the cohort, an average of about 240,000 unique TCR beta nucleotide sequences was sequenced per donor, of which approximately 19% were non-productive. Overall study results and their limits: Because HLA typing was missing for some donors at each locus, association tests included only the typed subset. V-gene and J-gene trimming of TCR beta chains was associated with a missense DCLRE1C variant in a later genetic analysis, and the association was replicated in an independent cohort. Some IMGT-functional V segments, including TRBV6-2 and TRBV6-3, could not be told apart with the 87-base-pair reads, so those segments were excluded. When HLA alleles, especially DR and DQ, strongly co-occurred, TCR associations were difficult to assign to individual alleles. In an earlier analysis of about 600 of the donors, most TCR beta V segments appeared in productive rearrangements about 87% or about 30% of the time, broadly matching IMGT annotations. For the cohort, immune exposure information was limited to CMV serostatus. According to a later genetic analysis, donors in an Asian-associated ancestry cluster had fewer N-insertions in productive TCRs than the approximately 670-donor mean. The classifier was reported to diagnose cytomegalovirus status with high specificity and sensitivity in both the original and validation cohorts. A further reported finding was that TCR beta sequences accurately predicted the HLA-A and HLA-B alleles for most subjects in the first cohort. The authors suggested that the approach could potentially be generalized to other disease states and immunological phenotypes. The earlier analysis of 587 of the donors excluded 15 to 20 rarely observed V segments, including chromosome 9 orphons, because counts were too low. According to a later analysis, TCR association rates differed among HLA loci, with DRB1 alleles showing the most associated TCRs and HLA-C alleles showing the fewest. In a later analysis, most CMV-associated TCR beta chains were found to appear HLA-restricted, with HLA associations seemingly driven largely by CMV exposure. In a later analysis, several top co-occurrence clusters were reported to appear linked to parvovirus B19, influenza, CMV and Epstein-Barr virus. Only TCR beta chains were sequenced in this cohort, and the absence of alpha or paired-chain data limited detectable features. A later analysis associated 17,000 or so TCR beta sequences with specific HLA alleles at a false discovery rate of 0.05. In the study, approximately 160 TCR beta chains were listed as associated with cytomegalovirus. A group of highly shared sequence variants was considered likely to be a technical artifact of the sequencing pipeline. Sequencing depth was assumed to be roughly uniform across donors in the presence/absence analyses, though that assumption may not hold. In vitro tests confirmed that a few of the cytomegalovirus-associated TCR beta chains recognize cytomegalovirus antigens. Most TCR sequences were observed very rarely across donors, whereas some public TCRs were present in many individuals. Linkage disequilibrium might explain the correlated functional status among segregating V segments, but an unknown experimental factor could not be excluded. Compared with equally common non-associated chains, HLA-associated TCR beta chains in a later analysis were more clonally expanded and had lower generation probabilities.

Trimmed from V: 4 bases; trimmed from J: 4 bases; junction bases lacking a gene match: 2. The CDR3 numbers 14 residues from cysteine through phenylalanine. Only CDR3 DNA is held: 42 bases, read in frame from base 1. CDR1 and CDR2 are read off the germline V gene as SQVTM and ANQGSEA. Preparation of the library involved the immunoSEQ multiplex PCR assay. The multiplex PCR relied on a mix of 60 forward primers for TCR Vbeta segments and 13 reverse primers for TCR Jbeta segments. The CDR3 region of rearranged TCR beta genes was amplified from genomic DNA with a multiplex PCR assay. On the Illumina HiSeq System, the amplified TCR beta libraries were sequenced as 87-base-pair reads. Regarding the original processing steps: A later analysis counted 75 million to 100 million unique TCR beta chains across the roughly 700 repertoires, and some 11 million of these chains were shared by at least two donors. To remove PCR and sequencing errors, raw reads were error-corrected and collapsed into unique sequences using a nearest-neighbor algorithm that merged closely related sequences. To assign V, D and J gene segments, CDR3 sequences were aligned to IMGT reference sequences. For a sequence to be retained, a match of at least six nucleotides was required to both a V gene segment and a J gene segment. Rearrangements were called productive when the CDR3 lacked stop codons and stayed in frame with V and J; all others were non-productive. Following IMGT convention, CDR3 was defined as the stretch from the second conserved V-encoded cysteine up to the conserved J-encoded phenylalanine. Sequences without an unambiguous match to a single V gene segment were excluded from the earlier analysis of about 640 of the donors. An earlier analysis of about 590 of the donors classified V segments as functional when productive rearrangements were above 56.7% and as segregating when the standard deviation between donors was above 5%. To diagnose cytomegalovirus status from the catalog of TCR beta chain sequences, a statistical classification framework was built. A later analysis assigned V and J genes by comparing TCR nucleotide sequences with IMGT/GENE-DB human TR gene sequences. Using the TCRdist pipeline, a later analysis assigned CDR3 sequences along with most-parsimonious VDJ recombination scenarios. In a later analysis, each TCR beta chain was defined by its CDR3 amino acid sequence together with its V-gene family, and reads lacking a unique V-gene family were excluded. In a later analysis, around 650 highly shared, low-generation-probability nucleotide sequences were removed to address suspected cross-contamination and a sequencing artifact. In a later analysis, a clonal expansion index was calculated for each public chain from normalized within-repertoire ranks of inferred template counts. A later analysis computed generation probabilities with a VDJ recombination model fitted to out-of-frame rearrangements, and checked the results against IGoR. A later analysis scored TCR-TCR, TCR-HLA and TCR-CMV co-occurrence with hypergeometric tests, applying a repertoire-size bias correction to TCR pairs. A later analysis estimated false discovery rates by permuting HLA or CMV assignments 20 times. A later analysis grouped co-occurring TCRs with DBSCAN, adding TCRdist sequence similarity when clustering within HLA-allele-positive subsets. For co-occurrence clustering, repertoires with fewer than 30,000 or more than 120,000 public chains were excluded, along with about five repertoires with anomalous nucleotide sharing. TCRdb provides this immuneACCESS table in a form limited to in-frame rearrangements. Some clones are lacking; in checked studies, under half of them reflect an unresolved V gene, and why the rest are absent is not known. V and J calls and clone size follow that table, whereas D and trimming were derived from the DNA. The sample records some 120,000 clones, 84% of which are singletons. Approximately 3% of the sample lies in the top ten.

In total, approximately 700 healthy bone marrow donors made up the cohort. At the time of sampling, all cohort members were nominally healthy, though unrecorded immune exposures were likely present. The donor tested CMV seropositive and was one of the 289 seropositive cohort members. A peripheral blood sample was collected from each donor, and TCR beta sequencing was performed on peripheral blood mononuclear cells. Genomic DNA was extracted from the blood cell samples with the Qiagen DNeasy Blood Extraction Kit. In the case of this clone: Its antigen remains unidentified. Base qualities were left out, and no much larger clone turns up one base away.

The sequenced material came from PBMCs. The chain links TRBV29-1 with TRBJ2-3; TRBD2 agrees with 13 junctional bases. This TCR came from a woman between 18 and 29 years old in good health and CMV-seropositive. CDR3 region: CSVGGTSGADTQYF. At the DNA level, the sequence is TGCAGCGTTGGCGGGACTAGCGGGGCAGATACGCAGTATTTT.